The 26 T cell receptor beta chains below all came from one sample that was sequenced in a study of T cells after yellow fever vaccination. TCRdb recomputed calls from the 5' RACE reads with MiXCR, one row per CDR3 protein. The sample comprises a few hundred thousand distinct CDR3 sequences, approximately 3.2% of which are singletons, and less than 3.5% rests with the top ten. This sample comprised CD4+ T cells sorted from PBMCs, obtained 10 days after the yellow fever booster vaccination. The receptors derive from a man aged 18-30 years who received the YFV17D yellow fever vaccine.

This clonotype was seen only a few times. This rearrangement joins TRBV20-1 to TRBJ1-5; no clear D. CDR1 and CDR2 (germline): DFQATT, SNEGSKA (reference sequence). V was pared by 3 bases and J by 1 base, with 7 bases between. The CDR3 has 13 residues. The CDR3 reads CSASKGSNQPQHF. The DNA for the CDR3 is TGCAGTGCTAGCAAGGGAAGCAATCAGCCCCAGCATTTT.

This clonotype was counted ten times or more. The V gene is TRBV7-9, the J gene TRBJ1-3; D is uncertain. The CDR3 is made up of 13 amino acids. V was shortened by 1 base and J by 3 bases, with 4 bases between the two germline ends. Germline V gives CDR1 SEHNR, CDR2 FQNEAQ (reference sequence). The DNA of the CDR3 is TGTGCCAGCAGCTTAGAACGTGGAAACACCATATATTTT. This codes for CASSLERGNTIYF.

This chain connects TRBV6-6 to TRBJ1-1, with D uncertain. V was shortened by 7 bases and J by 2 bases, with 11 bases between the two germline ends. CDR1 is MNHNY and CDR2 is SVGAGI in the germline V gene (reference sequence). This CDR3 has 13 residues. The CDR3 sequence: CASTSQVNTEAFF. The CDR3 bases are TGTGCCAGCACCTCCCAGGTAAACACTGAAGCTTTCTTT.

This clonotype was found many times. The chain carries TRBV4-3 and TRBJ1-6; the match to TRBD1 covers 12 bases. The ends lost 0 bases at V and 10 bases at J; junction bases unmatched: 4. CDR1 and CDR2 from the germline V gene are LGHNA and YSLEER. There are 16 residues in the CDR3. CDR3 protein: CASSQEMGQGASPLHF. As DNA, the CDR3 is TGCGCCAGCAGCCAAGAAATGGGACAGGGGGCATCACCCCTCCACTTT.

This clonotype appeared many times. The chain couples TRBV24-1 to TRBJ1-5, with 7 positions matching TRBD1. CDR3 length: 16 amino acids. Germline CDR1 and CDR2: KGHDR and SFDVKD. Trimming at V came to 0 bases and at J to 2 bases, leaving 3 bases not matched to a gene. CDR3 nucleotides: TGTGCCACCAGTGATTTGGGAGACAGGGGCAATCAGCCCCAGCATTTT. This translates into CATSDLGDRGNQPQHF.

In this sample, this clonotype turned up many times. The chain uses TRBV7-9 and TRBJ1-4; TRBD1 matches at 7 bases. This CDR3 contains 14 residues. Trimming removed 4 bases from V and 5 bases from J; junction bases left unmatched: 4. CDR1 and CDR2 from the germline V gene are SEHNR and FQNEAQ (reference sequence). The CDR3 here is CASSSGQPNEKLFF. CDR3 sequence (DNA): TGTGCCAGCAGCTCGGGACAGCCAAATGAAAAACTGTTTTTT.

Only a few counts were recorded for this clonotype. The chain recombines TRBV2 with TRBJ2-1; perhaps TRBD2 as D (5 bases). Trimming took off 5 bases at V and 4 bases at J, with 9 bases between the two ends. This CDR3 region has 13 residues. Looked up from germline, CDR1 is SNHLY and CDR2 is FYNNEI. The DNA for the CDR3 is TGTGCCAGCAGTAACGGGGATTACAATGAGCAGTTCTTC. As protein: CASSNGDYNEQFF.

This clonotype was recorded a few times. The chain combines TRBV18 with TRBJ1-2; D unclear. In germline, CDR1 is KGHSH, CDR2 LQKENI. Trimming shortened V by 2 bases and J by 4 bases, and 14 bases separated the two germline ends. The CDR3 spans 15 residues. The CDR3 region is CASSPTTKGTYGYTF. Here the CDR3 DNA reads TGTGCCAGCTCACCAACGACGAAAGGAACCTATGGCTACACCTTC.

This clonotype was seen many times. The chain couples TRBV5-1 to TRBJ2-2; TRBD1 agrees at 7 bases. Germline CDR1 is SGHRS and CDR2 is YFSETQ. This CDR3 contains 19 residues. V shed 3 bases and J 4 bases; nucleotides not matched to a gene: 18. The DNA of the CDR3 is TGCGCCAGCAGCTCCCGGGACAGATTTTTGGATGGTATCACCGGGGAGCTGTTTTTT. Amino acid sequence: CASSSRDRFLDGITGELFF.

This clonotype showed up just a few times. The DNA of the CDR3 is TGTGCCAGCTCACCAATCCGCGGGGCTAATGAAAAACTGTTTTTT. As protein: CASSPIRGANEKLFF. This sequence joins TRBV18 and TRBJ1-4, with unresolved D. V lost 2 bases and J 3 bases, leaving 10 bases between the germline ends. Per germline, CDR1 KGHSH and CDR2 LQKENI. The CDR3 has 15 residues.

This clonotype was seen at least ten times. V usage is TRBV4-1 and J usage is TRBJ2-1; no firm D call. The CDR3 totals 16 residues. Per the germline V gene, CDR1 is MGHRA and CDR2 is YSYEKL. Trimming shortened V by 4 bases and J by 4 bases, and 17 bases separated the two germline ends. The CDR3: CASSPLIQPRYNEQFF. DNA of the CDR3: TGCGCCAGCAGCCCTTTAATCCAGCCGCGGTACAATGAGCAGTTCTTC.

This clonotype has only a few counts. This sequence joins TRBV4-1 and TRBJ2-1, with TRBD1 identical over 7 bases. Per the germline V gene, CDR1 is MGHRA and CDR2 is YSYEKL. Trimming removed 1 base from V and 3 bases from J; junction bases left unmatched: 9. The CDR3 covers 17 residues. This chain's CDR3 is CASSQGARGQNYNEQFF. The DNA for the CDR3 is TGCGCCAGCAGCCAAGGGGCAAGGGGGCAGAACTACAATGAGCAGTTCTTC.

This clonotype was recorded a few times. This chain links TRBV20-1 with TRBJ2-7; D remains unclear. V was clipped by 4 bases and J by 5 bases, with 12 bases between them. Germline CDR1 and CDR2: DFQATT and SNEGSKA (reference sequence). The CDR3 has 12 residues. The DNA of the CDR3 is TGCAGTGCTACAGTTGGAACCCACGAGCAGTACGTC. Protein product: CSATVGTHEQYV.

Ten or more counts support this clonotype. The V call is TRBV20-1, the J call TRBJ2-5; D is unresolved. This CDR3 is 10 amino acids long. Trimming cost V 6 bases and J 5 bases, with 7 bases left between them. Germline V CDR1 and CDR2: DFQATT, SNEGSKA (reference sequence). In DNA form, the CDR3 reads TGCAGTGCCATGAGGGAGACCCAGTACTTC. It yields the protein CSAMRETQYF.

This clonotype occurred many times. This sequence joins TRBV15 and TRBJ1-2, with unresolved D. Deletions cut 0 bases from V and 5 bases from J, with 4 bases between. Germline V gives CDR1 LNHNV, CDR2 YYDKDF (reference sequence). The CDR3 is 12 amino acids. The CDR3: CATSRDPYGYTF. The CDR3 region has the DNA TGTGCCACCAGCAGAGATCCGTATGGCTACACCTTC.

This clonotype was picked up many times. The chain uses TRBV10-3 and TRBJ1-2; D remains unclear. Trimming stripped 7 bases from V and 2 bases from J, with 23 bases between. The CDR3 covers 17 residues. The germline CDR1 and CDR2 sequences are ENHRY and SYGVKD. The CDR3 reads CAITETPGRSGNYGYTF. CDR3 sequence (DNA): TGTGCCATCACCGAAACTCCCGGACGGTCTGGGAACTATGGCTACACCTTC.

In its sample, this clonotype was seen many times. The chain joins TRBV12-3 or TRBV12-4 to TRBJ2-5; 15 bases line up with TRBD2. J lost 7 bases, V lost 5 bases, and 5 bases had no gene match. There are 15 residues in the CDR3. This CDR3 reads CASSTGLAGGRTQYF. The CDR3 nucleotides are TGTGCCAGCAGTACCGGACTAGCGGGGGGGCGGACCCAGTACTTC.

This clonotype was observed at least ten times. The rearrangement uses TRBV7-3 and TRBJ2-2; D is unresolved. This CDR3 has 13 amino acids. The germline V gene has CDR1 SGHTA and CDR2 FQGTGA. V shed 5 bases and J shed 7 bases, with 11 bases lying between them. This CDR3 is CASSPLLGGELFF. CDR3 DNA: TGTGCCAGCAGCCCTCTCCTTGGCGGGGAGCTGTTTTTT.

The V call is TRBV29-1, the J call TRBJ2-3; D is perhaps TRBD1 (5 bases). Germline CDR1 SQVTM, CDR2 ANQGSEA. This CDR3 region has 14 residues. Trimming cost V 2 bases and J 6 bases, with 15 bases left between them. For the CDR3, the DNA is TGCAGCGTTGAAACGCAGGGATCAATGGATACGCAGTATTTT. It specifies CSVETQGSMDTQYF.

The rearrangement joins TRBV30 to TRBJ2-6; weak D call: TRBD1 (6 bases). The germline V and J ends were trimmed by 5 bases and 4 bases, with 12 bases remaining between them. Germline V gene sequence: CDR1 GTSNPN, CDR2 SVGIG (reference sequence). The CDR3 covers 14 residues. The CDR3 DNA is TGTGCCTGGGAAACAGGGTTAGGGGCCAACGTCCTGACTTTC. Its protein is CAWETGLGANVLTF.

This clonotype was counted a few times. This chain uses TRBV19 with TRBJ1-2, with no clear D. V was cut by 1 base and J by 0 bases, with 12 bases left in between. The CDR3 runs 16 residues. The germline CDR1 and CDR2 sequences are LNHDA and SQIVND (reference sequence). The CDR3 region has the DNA TGTGCCAGTAGTATAGCCTTCACACGATCTAACTATGGCTACACCTTC. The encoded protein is CASSIAFTRSNYGYTF.

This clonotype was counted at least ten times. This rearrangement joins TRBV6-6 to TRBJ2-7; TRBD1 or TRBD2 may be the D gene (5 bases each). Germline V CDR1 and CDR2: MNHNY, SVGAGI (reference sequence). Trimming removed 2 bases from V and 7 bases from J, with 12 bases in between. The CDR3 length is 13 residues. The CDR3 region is CASSYGTFSEQYF. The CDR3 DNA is TGTGCCAGCAGTTACGGGACCTTTTCGGAGCAGTACTTC.

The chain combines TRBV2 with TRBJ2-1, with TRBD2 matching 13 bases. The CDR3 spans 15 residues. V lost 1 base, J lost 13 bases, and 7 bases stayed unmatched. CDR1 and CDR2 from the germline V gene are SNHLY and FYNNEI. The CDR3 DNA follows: TGTGCCAGCAGTGAAGAGGGACTAGCGGGGTTGGGACAGTTCTTC. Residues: CASSEEGLAGLGQFF.

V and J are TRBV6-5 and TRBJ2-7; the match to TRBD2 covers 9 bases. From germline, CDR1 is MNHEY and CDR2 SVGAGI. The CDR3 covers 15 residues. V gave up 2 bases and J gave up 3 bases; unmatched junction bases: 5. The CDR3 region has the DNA TGTGCCAGCAGTTACAAGCCTAGCGGGGACTACGAGCAGTACGTC. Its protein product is CASSYKPSGDYEQYV.

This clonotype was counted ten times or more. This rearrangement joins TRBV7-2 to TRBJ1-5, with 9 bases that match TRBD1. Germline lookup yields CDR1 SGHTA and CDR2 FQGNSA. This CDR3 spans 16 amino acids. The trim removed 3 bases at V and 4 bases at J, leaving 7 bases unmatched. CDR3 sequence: CASSFGGQGGNQPQHF. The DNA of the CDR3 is TGTGCCAGCAGCTTCGGGGGACAGGGCGGGAATCAGCCCCAGCATTTT.

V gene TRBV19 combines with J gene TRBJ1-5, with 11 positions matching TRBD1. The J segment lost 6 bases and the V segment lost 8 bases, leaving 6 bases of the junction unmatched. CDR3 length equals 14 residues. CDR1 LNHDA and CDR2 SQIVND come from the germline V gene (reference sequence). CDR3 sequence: CASEGDRGIQPQHF. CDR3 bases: TGTGCCAGTGAGGGGGACAGGGGGATTCAGCCCCAGCATTTT.